This TCR beta chain was retrieved from a study of cytomegalovirus exposure and HLA in healthy donors. Looking at the study overall: Of a few hundred genotyped donors, around 84% clustered with self-reported Caucasian donors. Study-level points and caveats: Rare TCR sequences dominated, though some public TCRs recurred in many donors. In a later analysis, a missense DCLRE1C variant was linked to TCR beta V- and J-gene trimming.

The primer mix had 60 Vbeta and 13 Jbeta primers. Assay used: immunoSEQ multiplex PCR; TCRdb lists only in-frame clones, some missing. The profile shows 120,000 to 150,000 clones, 82% of them singletons. Germline assignment: CDR1 MRHNA and CDR2 SNTAGT. This CDR3 contains 13 residues. V lost 8 bases to trimming and J lost 5 bases; unmatched junction nucleotides: 6. Everyone who donated was a healthy bone marrow donor. Notes on this clone: Antigen unknown.

The specimen was PBMCs. This sequence was found in a male donor in good health and CMV-seronegative. The rearrangement links TRBV6-4 to TRBJ2-1, with 7 bases lining up with TRBD1. CDR3 sequence: CASRDRYDNEQFF. DNA for the CDR3: TGTGCCAGCCGGGACAGATATGACAATGAGCAGTTCTTC.